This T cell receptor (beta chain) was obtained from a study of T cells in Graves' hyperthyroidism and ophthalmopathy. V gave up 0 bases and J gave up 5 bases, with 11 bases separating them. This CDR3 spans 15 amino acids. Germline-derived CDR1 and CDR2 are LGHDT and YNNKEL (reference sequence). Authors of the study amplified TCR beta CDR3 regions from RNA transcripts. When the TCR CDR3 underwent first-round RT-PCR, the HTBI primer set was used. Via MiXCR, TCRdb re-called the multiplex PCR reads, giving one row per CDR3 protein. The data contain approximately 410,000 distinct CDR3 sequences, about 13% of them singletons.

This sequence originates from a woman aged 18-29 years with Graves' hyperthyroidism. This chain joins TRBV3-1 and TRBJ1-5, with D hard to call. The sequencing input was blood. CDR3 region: CASSQDLTEYQPQHF. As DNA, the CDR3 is TGTGCCAGCAGCCAAGATTTAACAGAATATCAGCCCCAGCATTTT.